These 10 T cell receptor beta chains were all obtained from the same sample, sequenced in a study of cytomegalovirus exposure and HLA in healthy donors. Vbeta (60) and Jbeta (13) primers were used in the PCR. Clones were sequenced by immunoSEQ multiplex PCR, and TCRdb holds only the in-frame ones, with some missing. The table shows 130,000 or so clones, with 75% to 80% occurring only once. Material for sequencing was PBMCs. The receptor source for this set is a female donor in good health and CMV-seronegative.

The chain links TRBV29-1 to TRBJ1-2; D is ambiguous. The germline V gene encodes CDR1 SQVTM and CDR2 ANQGSEA. The CDR3 length is 13 residues. Trimming shortened V by 5 bases and J by 0 bases, and 10 bases separated the two germline ends. The CDR3 coding sequence is TGCAGCGTTCTCGCAGAAACTAACTATGGCTACACCTTC. It codes for CSVLAETNYGYTF.

CDR3 protein: CAWNRGTTETQYF. As DNA, the CDR3 is TGTGCCTGGAATAGGGGAACTACAGAGACCCAGTACTTC. This chain joins TRBV30 and TRBJ2-5, with a weak D call TRBD1 (5 bases). CDR3 length: 13 residues. From germline, CDR1 is GTSNPN and CDR2 SVGIG (reference sequence). The V end was cut by 4 bases, the J end by 4 bases, with 13 bases between.

The V and J genes are TRBV5-6 and TRBJ2-5; D is perhaps TRBD1 (6 bases). This CDR3 is 14 amino acids long. With 2 bases removed from V and 9 bases from J, the gap between germline ends came to 17 bases. Germline CDR1 SGHDT, CDR2 YYEEEE. The CDR3 bases are TGTGCCAGCAGCTTTCGGGCAGGGGTGGAGGCCCAGTACTTC. Its protein product is CASSFRAGVEAQYF.

This clone was recorded a few times. J is TRBJ2-5 and V is TRBV5-4, with D uncertain. This CDR3 has 13 residues. V was clipped by 3 bases and J by 4 bases, with 10 bases between them. Germline CDR1 SGHNT, CDR2 YYREEE (reference sequence). The CDR3 region is CASSSPARETQYF. The CDR3 DNA sequence: TGTGCCAGCAGCTCTCCTGCGCGAGAGACCCAGTACTTC.

This clone has just a few counts. V and J are TRBV6-1 and TRBJ1-4; 9 nucleotides agree with TRBD1. CDR3 length: 16 residues. Germline V lookup: CDR1 MNHNS, CDR2 SASEGT. Trimming removed 4 bases from V and 5 bases from J; junction bases left unmatched: 8. The CDR3 protein is CASSAGAGQGNEKLFF. CDR3 nucleotides: TGTGCCAGCAGTGCCGGAGCAGGACAGGGGAATGAAAAACTGTTTTTT.

The chain employs TRBV7-9 and TRBJ1-6, with 8 bases lining up with TRBD1. V trimming: 5 bases; J trimming: 10 bases; junction bases outside the gene matches: 7. Looked up from germline, CDR1 is SEHNR and CDR2 is FQNEAQ (reference sequence). The CDR3 runs 14 residues. The CDR3 DNA reads as TGTGCCAGCAGCCAAGCGACAGGGGACTCACCCCTCCACTTT. The encoded protein is CASSQATGDSPLHF.

DNA of the CDR3: TGCGCCAGCAGCTTCGGGAAAATGAACACTGAAGCTTTCTTT. It yields the protein CASSFGKMNTEAFF. This chain uses TRBV5-1 with TRBJ1-1; unclear D gene. CDR3 length: 14 amino acids. Germline values: CDR1 SGHRS, CDR2 YFSETQ. V lost 2 bases, J lost 0 bases, and 8 bases lay in between. The whole variable domain, filled in from reference TRBV5-1 and TRBJ1-1, reads KAGVTQTPRYLIKTRGQQVTLSCSPISGHRSVSWYQQTPGQGLQFLFEYFSETQRNKGNFPGRFSGRQFSNSRSEMNVSTLELGDSALYLCASSFGKMNTEAFFGQGTRLTVV.

This chain uses TRBV14 with TRBJ1-3, with 7 nucleotides matching TRBD1. There are 15 residues in the CDR3. With 2 bases clipped from V and 1 base from J, the junction kept 2 bases outside the gene matches. From germline, CDR1 is SGHDN and CDR2 FVKESK. Written as DNA, the CDR3 is TGTGCCAGCAGCCAAATACAGGGGTCTGGAAACACCATATATTTT. Translated: CASSQIQGSGNTIYF.

The chain carries TRBV11-2 and TRBJ2-5, with 8 positions matching TRBD2. There are 14 residues in the CDR3. From germline, CDR1 is SGHAT and CDR2 FQNNGV. After removal of 2 bases from V and 5 bases from J, the junction contained 4 bases not matched to a gene. CDR3 coding DNA: TGTGCCAGCAGCTTAAGCGGGGGCATGGAGACCCAGTACTTC. Translation: CASSLSGGMETQYF.

The chain employs TRBV4-1 and TRBJ2-5; no definite D call. The ends were cut back, 1 base at V and 5 bases at J, with 5 bases in the middle. Germline loops: CDR1 MGHRA, CDR2 YSYEKL. The CDR3 runs 12 residues. This chain's CDR3 is CASSQAAETQYF. The CDR3 nucleotides read TGCGCCAGCAGCCAAGCCGCGGAGACCCAGTACTTC.